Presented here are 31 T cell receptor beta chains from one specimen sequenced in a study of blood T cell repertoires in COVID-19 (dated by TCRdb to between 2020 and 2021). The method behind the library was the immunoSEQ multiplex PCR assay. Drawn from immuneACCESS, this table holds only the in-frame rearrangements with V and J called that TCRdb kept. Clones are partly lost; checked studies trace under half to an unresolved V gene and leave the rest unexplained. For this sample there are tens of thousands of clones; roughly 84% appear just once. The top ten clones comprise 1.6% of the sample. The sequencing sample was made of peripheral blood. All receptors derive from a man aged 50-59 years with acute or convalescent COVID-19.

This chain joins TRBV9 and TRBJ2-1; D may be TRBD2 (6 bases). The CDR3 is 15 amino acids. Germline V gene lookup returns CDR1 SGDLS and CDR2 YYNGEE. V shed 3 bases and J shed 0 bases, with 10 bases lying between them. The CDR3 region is CASSASVSSYNEQFF. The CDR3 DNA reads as TGTGCCAGCAGCGCTAGCGTTAGCTCCTACAATGAGCAGTTCTTC.

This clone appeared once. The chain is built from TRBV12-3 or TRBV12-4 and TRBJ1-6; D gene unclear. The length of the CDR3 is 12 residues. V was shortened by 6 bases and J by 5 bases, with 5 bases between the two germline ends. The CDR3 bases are TGTGCCAGCAGCAATCATAATTCACCCCTCCACTTT. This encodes CASSNHNSPLHF.

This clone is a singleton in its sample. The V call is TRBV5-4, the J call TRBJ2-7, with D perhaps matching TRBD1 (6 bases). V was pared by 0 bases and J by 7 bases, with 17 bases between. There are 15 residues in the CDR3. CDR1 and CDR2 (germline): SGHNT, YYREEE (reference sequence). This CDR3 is CASSLDRASLGEQYF. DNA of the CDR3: TGTGCCAGCAGCTTGGACAGGGCGAGCCTAGGGGAGCAGTACTTC. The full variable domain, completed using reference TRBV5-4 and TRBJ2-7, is ETGVTQSPTHLIKTRGQQVTLRCSSQSGHNTVSWYQQALGQGPQFIFQYYREEENGRGNFPPRFSGLQFPNYSSELNVNALELDDSALYLCASSLDRASLGEQYFGPGTRLTVT.

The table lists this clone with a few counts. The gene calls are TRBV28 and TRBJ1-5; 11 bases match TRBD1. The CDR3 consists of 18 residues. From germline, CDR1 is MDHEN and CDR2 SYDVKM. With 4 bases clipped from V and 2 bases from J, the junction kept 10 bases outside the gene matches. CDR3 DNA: TGTGCCAGCAGTTCGAGGGACAGGGGGAAGAGGCGCAATCAGCCCCAGCATTTT. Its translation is CASSSRDRGKRRNQPQHF.

The CDR3 loop is CASSQDPNGGYNEQFF. The CDR3 nucleotides read TGCGCCAGCAGCCAAGATCCCAACGGGGGCTACAATGAGCAGTTCTTC. The gene calls are TRBV4-3 and TRBJ2-1; D is possibly TRBD2 (6 bases). The germline V gene has CDR1 LGHNA and CDR2 YSLEER. The V end was cut by 0 bases, the J end by 3 bases, with 12 bases between. The CDR3 runs to 16 residues.

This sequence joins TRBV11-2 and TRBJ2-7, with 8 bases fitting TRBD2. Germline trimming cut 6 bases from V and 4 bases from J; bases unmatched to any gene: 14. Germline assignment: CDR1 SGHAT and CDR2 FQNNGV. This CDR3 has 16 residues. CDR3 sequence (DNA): TGTGCCAGCAGGCGCCCGTTGCAGCGGGGGAAATACGAGCAGTACTTC. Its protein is CASRRPLQRGKYEQYF.

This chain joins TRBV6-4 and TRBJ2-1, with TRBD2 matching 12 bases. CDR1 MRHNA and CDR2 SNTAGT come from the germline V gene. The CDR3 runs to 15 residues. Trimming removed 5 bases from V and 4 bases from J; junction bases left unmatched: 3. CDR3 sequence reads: CASSPGLAGYNEQFF. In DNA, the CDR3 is TGTGCCAGCAGTCCGGGACTAGCGGGTTACAATGAGCAGTTCTTC.

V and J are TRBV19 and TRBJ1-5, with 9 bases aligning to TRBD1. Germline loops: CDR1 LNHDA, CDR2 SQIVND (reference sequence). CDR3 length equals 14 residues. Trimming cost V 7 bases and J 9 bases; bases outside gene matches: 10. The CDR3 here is CASTPGQGFTPQHF. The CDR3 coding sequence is TGTGCCAGTACCCCGGGACAGGGATTTACGCCCCAGCATTTT.

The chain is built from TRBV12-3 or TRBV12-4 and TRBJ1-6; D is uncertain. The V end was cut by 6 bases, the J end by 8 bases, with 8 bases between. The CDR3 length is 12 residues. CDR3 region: CASSRGDSPLHF. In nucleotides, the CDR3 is TGTGCCAGCAGCCGCGGGGATTCACCCCTCCACTTT.

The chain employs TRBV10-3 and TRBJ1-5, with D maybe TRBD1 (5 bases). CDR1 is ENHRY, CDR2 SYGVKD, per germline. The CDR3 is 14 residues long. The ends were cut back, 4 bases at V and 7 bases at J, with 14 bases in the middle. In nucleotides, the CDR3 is TGTGCCATCAGTGCCCCAGGGAACGGCCAGCCCCAGCATTTT. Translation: CAISAPGNGQPQHF.

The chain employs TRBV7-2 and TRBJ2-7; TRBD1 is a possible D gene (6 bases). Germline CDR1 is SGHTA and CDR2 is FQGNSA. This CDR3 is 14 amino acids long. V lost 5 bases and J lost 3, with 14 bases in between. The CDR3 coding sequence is TGTGCCAGCAGCAACTCCGGGACAAACTACGAGCAGTACTTC. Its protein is CASSNSGTNYEQYF.

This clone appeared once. The CDR3 region has the DNA TGCGCCAGCAGCTTGGACAGGTCTACGGAGACCCAGTACTTC. Its translation: CASSLDRSTETQYF. The J gene is TRBJ2-5, the V gene TRBV5-1, with D perhaps TRBD1 (5 bases). This CDR3 region has 14 residues. The V gene's germline CDR1 is SGHRS and CDR2 YFSETQ. Deletions cut 0 bases from V and 5 bases from J, with 11 bases between.

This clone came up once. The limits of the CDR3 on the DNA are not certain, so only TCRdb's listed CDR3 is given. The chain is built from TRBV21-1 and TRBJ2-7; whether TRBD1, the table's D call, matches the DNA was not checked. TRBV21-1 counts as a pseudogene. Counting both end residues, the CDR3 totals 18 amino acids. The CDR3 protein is CASSPILVGTGISYEQYF.

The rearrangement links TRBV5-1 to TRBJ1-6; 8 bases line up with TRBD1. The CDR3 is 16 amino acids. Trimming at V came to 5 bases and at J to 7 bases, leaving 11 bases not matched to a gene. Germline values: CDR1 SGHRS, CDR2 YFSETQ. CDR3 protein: CASSPRTGNENSPLHF. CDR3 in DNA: TGCGCCAGCAGTCCTCGGACAGGGAATGAGAATTCACCCCTCCACTTT.

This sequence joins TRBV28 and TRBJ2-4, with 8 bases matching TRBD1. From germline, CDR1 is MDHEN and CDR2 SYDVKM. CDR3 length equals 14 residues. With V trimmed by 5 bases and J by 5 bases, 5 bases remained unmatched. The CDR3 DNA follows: TGTGCCAGCAGTCCCGACAGGGGCGAAAACATTCAGTACTTC. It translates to CASSPDRGENIQYF.

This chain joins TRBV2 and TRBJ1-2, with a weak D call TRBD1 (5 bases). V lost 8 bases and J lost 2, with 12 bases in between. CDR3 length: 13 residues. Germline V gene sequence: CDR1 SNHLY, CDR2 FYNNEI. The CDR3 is CASAGPKNYGYTF. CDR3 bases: TGTGCCAGCGCGGGGCCGAAGAACTATGGCTACACCTTC.

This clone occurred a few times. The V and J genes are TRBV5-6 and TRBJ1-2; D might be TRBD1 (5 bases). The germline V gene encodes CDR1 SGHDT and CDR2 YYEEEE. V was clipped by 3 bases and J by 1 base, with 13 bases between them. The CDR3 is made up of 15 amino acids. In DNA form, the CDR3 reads TGTGCCAGCAGCTCGCCGACAGCCAGTAACTATGGCTACACCTTC. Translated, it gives CASSSPTASNYGYTF. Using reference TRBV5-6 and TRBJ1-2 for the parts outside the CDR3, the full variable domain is DAGVTQSPTHLIKTRGQQVTLRCSPKSGHDTVSWYQQALGQGPQFIFQYYEEEERQRGNFPDRFSGHQFPNYSSELNVNALLLGDSALYLCASSSPTASNYGYTFGSGTRLTVV.

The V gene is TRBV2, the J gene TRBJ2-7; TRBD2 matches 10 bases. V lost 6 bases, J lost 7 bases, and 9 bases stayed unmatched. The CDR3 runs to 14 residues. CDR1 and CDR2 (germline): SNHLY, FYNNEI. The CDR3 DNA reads TGTGCCAGCAGGACAGCGGGAGGGCCGGGGGAGCAGTACTTC. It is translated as CASRTAGGPGEQYF.

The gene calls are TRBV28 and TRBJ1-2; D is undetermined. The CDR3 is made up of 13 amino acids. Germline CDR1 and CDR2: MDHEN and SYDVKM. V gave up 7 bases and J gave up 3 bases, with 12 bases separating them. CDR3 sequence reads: CASNPPADYGYTF. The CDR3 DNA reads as TGTGCCAGCAATCCCCCAGCGGACTATGGCTACACCTTC.

For the CDR3, the DNA is TGTGCCAGCAGCCCACTACGGGACAGGGTCACAGATACGCAGTATTTT. Amino acid sequence: CASSPLRDRVTDTQYF. The chain uses TRBV11-2 and TRBJ2-3, with 9 bases lining up with TRBD1. Trimming at V came to 5 bases and at J to 2 bases, leaving 8 bases not matched to a gene. The CDR3 totals 16 residues. Germline V gene sequence: CDR1 SGHAT, CDR2 FQNNGV.

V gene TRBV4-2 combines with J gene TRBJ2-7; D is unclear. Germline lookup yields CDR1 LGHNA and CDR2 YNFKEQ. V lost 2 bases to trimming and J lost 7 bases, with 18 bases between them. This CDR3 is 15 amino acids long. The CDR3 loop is CASSQHPDGTTEQYF. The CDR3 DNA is TGTGCCAGCAGCCAACATCCCGATGGAACTACAGAGCAGTACTTC.

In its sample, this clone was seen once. This CDR3 reads CASRRTGGDQETQYF. The CDR3 DNA sequence: TGTGCCAGCAGACGGACAGGGGGGGATCAAGAGACCCAGTACTTC. V is TRBV5-5 and J is TRBJ2-5; 10 bases are a match to TRBD1. CDR1 is SGHKS, CDR2 YYEKEE, per germline (reference sequence). The CDR3 length is 15 residues. V shed 5 bases and J 2 bases; nucleotides not matched to a gene: 6.

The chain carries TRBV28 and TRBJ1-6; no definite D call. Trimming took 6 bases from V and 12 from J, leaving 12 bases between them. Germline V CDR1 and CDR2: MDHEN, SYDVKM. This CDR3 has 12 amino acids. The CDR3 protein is CASRPQTGPLHF. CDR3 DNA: TGTGCCAGCAGACCCCAGACGGGACCCCTCCACTTT.

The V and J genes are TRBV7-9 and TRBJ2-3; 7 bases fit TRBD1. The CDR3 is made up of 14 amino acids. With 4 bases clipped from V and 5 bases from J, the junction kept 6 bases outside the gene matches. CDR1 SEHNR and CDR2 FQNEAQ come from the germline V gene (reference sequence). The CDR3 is CASSSRQGRDTQYF. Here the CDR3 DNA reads TGTGCCAGCAGCTCCCGACAGGGTCGAGATACGCAGTATTTT. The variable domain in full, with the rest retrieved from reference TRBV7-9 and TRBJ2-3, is DTGVSQNPRHKITKRGQNVTFRCDPISEHNRLYWYRQTLGQGPEFLTYFQNEAQLEKSRLLSDRFSAERPKGSFSTLEIQRTEQGDSAMYLCASSSRQGRDTQYFGPGTRLTVL.

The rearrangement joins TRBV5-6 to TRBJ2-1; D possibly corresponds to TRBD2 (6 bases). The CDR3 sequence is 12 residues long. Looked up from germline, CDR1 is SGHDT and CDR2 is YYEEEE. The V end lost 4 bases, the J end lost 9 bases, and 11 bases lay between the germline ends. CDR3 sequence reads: CASSGLHAEQFF. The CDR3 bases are TGTGCCAGCAGCGGACTACACGCTGAGCAGTTCTTC.

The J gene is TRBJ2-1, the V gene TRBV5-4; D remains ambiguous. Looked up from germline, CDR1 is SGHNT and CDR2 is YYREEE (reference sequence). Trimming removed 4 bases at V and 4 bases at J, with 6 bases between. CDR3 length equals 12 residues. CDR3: CASSPRYNEQFF. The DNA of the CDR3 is TGTGCCAGCAGCCCTCGTTACAATGAGCAGTTCTTC. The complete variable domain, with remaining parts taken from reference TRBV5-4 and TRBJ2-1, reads ETGVTQSPTHLIKTRGQQVTLRCSSQSGHNTVSWYQQALGQGPQFIFQYYREEENGRGNFPPRFSGLQFPNYSSELNVNALELDDSALYLCASSPRYNEQFFGPGTRLTVL.

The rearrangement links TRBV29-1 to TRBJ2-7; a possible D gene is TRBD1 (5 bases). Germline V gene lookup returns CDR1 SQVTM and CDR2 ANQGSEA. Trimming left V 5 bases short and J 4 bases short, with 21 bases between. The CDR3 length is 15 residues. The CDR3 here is CSVTKLQGRVYEQYF. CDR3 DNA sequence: TGCAGCGTTACGAAGCTGCAGGGTCGGGTTTACGAGCAGTACTTC.

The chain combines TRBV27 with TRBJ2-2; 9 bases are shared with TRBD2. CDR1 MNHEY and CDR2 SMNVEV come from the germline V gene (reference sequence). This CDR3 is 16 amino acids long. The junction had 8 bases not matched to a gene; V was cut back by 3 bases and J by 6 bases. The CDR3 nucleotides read TGTGCCAGCAGTTTTTTGGCGGGGGGGTACGCCGGGGAGCTGTTTTTT. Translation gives CASSFLAGGYAGELFF.

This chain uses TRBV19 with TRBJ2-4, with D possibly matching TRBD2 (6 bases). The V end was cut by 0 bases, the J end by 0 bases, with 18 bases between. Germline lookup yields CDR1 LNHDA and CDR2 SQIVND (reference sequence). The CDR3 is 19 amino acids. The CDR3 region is CASSIDRAGGGLAKNIQYF. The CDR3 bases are TGTGCCAGTAGTATAGATCGTGCCGGGGGAGGACTAGCCAAAAACATTCAGTACTTC.

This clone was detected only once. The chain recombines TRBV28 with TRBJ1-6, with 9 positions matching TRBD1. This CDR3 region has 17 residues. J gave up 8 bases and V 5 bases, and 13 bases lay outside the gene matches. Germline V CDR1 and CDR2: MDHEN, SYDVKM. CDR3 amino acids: CASSHTGGGGYDSPLHF. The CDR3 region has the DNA TGTGCCAGCAGTCACACAGGGGGCGGGGGTTACGATTCACCCCTCCACTTT.

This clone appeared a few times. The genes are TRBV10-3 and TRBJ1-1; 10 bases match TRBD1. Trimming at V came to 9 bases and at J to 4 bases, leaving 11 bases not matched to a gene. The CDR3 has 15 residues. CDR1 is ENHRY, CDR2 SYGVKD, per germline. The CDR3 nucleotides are TGTGCCATTCTCCGGGACAGGGGTGTCGGCACTGAAGCTTTCTTT. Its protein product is CAILRDRGVGTEAFF.